One sample yielded the 3 T cell receptor beta chains listed below, sequenced in a study of CD8+ T cells in alopecia areata (dated 2018 in TCRdb). For five biomarker-study patients, CD4+ cells were further sorted into CD25+CD127- cells. The library was obtained by the immunoSEQ multiplex PCR assay. RNA was extracted from all samples and reverse transcribed into cDNA, which served as template for TCR sequencing. TCRdb's version of the immuneACCESS table is confined to in-frame rearrangements and falls short of the full clone set. An unresolved V gene accounts for under half of the shortfall where checked; the remainder is of unknown origin. This sample comprises roughly 13,000 clones, 45% to 65% of them detected only once. Clones ranked in the top ten supply approximately 3.9% of the sample. The sequenced sample was CD4+ Tregs sorted from blood. These receptors originate from a human donor with alopecia areata.

The chain combines TRBV7-9 with TRBJ2-1; weak D call: TRBD2 (6 bases). V lost 2 bases and J lost 10, with 21 bases in between. The V gene's germline CDR1 is SEHNR and CDR2 FQNEAQ (reference sequence). The CDR3 is made up of 16 amino acids. The CDR3 region is CASSLLRFGGSNEQFF. CDR3 nucleotides: TGTGCCAGCAGCTTACTACGCTTTGGGGGGAGTAACGAGCAGTTCTTC. Supplemented by reference TRBV7-9 and TRBJ2-1, the full variable domain reads DTGVSQNPRHKITKRGQNVTFRCDPISEHNRLYWYRQTLGQGPEFLTYFQNEAQLEKSRLLSDRFSAERPKGSFSTLEIQRTEQGDSAMYLCASSLLRFGGSNEQFFGPGTRLTVL.

The rearrangement uses TRBV5-1 and TRBJ1-2; a possible D gene is TRBD1 (6 bases). The length of the CDR3 is 16 residues. V was shortened by 0 bases and J by 0 bases, with 12 bases between the two germline ends. CDR1 and CDR2 (germline): SGHRS, YFSETQ. The CDR3 DNA reads TGCGCCAGCAGCTTGGTTCTGGGGGCAGCTAACTATGGCTACACCTTC. Encoded protein: CASSLVLGAANYGYTF.

This clone has a handful of counts. The rearrangement joins TRBV11-2 to TRBJ1-1; no clear D gene. Trimming left V 5 bases short and J 0 bases short, with 10 bases between. This CDR3 has 14 amino acids. The germline gives CDR1 SGHAT, CDR2 FQNNGV. In nucleotides, the CDR3 is TGTGCCAGCAGCCCCAGCACTATGAACACTGAAGCTTTCTTT. Encoded protein: CASSPSTMNTEAFF.